The 26 T cell receptor beta chains below all came from one sample that was sequenced in a study of shared clonotypes between healthy human individuals. Sequenced by immunoSEQ multiplex PCR; TCRdb stores in-frame clones only, minus some. Of roughly 1,500,000 clones listed, approximately 98% are singletons. The sample was naive CD4+ T cells sorted from blood. Subset denoted: CD45RA+ positively selected. These receptors were obtained from a man under 40 in good health.

The chain has TRBV29-1 and TRBJ2-7; TRBD1 might be the D (5 bases). V lost 5 bases and J 7 bases, leaving 9 bases between the germline ends. The CDR3 is 10 amino acids. Germline loops: CDR1 SQVTM, CDR2 ANQGSEA. CDR3 amino acids: CSVQQVEQYF. CDR3 DNA sequence: TGCAGCGTTCAACAGGTTGAGCAGTACTTC.

The count of this clone is one. This chain uses TRBV9 with TRBJ2-3, with D possibly matching TRBD1 (7 bases). Trimming left V 3 bases short and J 0 bases short, with 17 bases between. Germline CDR1 is SGDLS and CDR2 is YYNGEE. The CDR3 spans 17 residues. In DNA form, the CDR3 reads TGTGCCAGCAGCGCGAGACAGGGAGGCTACAGCACAGATACGCAGTATTTT. It codes for CASSARQGGYSTDTQYF.

The gene calls are TRBV15 and TRBJ2-3, with 10 bases that match TRBD1. The CDR3 contains 17 residues. The V gene's germline CDR1 is LNHNV and CDR2 YYDKDF (reference sequence). After removal of 0 bases from V and 6 bases from J, the junction contained 9 bases not matched to a gene. DNA for the CDR3: TGTGCCACCAGCAGAGAGGTGCGGGGACAGGGGTACGATACGCAGTATTTT. Its translation is CATSREVRGQGYDTQYF.

V usage is TRBV10-3 and J usage is TRBJ1-2; D is unclear. The V end was cut by 8 bases, the J end by 2 bases, with 18 bases between. The germline V gene encodes CDR1 ENHRY and CDR2 SYGVKD. This CDR3 is 15 amino acids long. CDR3 in DNA: TGTGCCATCTTCCGGACGGTCGGAGGGAACTATGGCTACACCTTC. This gives the protein CAIFRTVGGNYGYTF.

This clone was found once. This chain uses TRBV14 with TRBJ2-7; 9 bases fit TRBD1. Per germline, CDR1 SGHDN and CDR2 FVKESK. This CDR3 contains 18 residues. With 1 base clipped from V and 2 bases from J, the junction kept 12 bases outside the gene matches. The DNA for the CDR3 is TGTGCCAGCAGCCAAGTGATCGGACAGGGGTCCGGGGCCTACGAGCAGTACTTC. This encodes CASSQVIGQGSGAYEQYF.

To note about this clone: At one of its ends the junction is not consistent with the germline gene, which may arise from a read error. The CDR3 loop reads CASSELSTGYDEKYF. DNA of the CDR3: TGTGCCAGCAGTGAGTTGAGTACAGGGTACGACGAGAAGTACTTC. This chain links TRBV2 with TRBJ2-7; weak D call: TRBD1 (6 bases). The CDR3 spans 15 residues. Germline CDR1 SNHLY, CDR2 FYNNEI. The full variable domain, its missing parts supplied by reference TRBV2 and TRBJ2-7, is EPEVTQTPSHQVTQMGQEVILRCVPISNHLYFYWYRQILGQKVEFLVSFYNNEISEKSEIFDDQFSVERPDGSNFTLKIRSTKLEDSAMYFCASSELSTGYDEKYFGPGTRLTVT.

The chain couples TRBV6-5 to TRBJ2-7; TRBD2 matches 7 bases. CDR3 length: 15 residues. Germline values: CDR1 MNHEY, CDR2 SVGAGI. The J segment lost 0 bases and the V segment lost 0 bases, leaving 2 bases of the junction unmatched. DNA of the CDR3: TGTGCCAGCAGTTACTCGACGGGAGGCTCCTACGAGCAGTACTTC. Protein sequence: CASSYSTGGSYEQYF.

The rearrangement links TRBV28 to TRBJ1-3, with D uncertain. CDR3 length equals 17 residues. V dropped 6 bases and J dropped 7 bases, with 25 bases sitting between them. Per germline, CDR1 MDHEN and CDR2 SYDVKM. CDR3 DNA: TGTGCCAGCAGACCACGGACCTCGGGCCCCACGCGTAACACCATATATTTT. It specifies CASRPRTSGPTRNTIYF.

This clone was detected only once. The chain has TRBV21-1 and TRBJ2-7; the table's TRBD1 call for D was not verified on the DNA. TRBV21-1 counts as a pseudogene. This CDR3 spans 15 amino acids. CDR3 nucleotides: TGTGCCAGCAGCAGTCGTGACAGGGGACCCTACGAGCAGTACTTC. Translation gives CASSSRDRGPYEQYF.

The chain is built from TRBV11-2 and TRBJ2-3; maybe TRBD2 (6 bases). Germline lookup yields CDR1 SGHAT and CDR2 FQNNGV. This CDR3 comprises 16 residues. Trimming took 1 base from V and 2 from J, leaving 13 bases between them. CDR3 DNA: TGTGCCAGCAGCTTAGGTTGGGGGGAGTACACAGATACGCAGTATTTT. This sequence encodes CASSLGWGEYTDTQYF.

The gene calls are TRBV18 and TRBJ2-2; 7 nucleotides match TRBD1. This CDR3 spans 16 amino acids. The germline V gene has CDR1 KGHSH and CDR2 LQKENI. V gave up 3 bases and J gave up 7 bases; unmatched junction bases: 11. The CDR3 DNA reads as TGTGCCAGCTCACCGTTAGGAACAGGGGCTGACGGGGAGCTGTTTTTT. Encoded protein: CASSPLGTGADGELFF. The complete variable domain, with remaining parts taken from reference TRBV18 and TRBJ2-2, reads NAGVMQNPRHLVRRRGQEARLRCSPMKGHSHVYWYRQLPEEGLKFMVYLQKENIIDESGMPKERFSAEFPKEGPSILRIQQVVRGDSAAYFCASSPLGTGADGELFFGEGSRLTVL.

The chain is built from TRBV28 and TRBJ2-7, with D perhaps TRBD2 (6 bases). Trimming stripped 4 bases from V and 4 bases from J, with 14 bases between. The CDR3 covers 14 residues. Germline CDR1 is MDHEN and CDR2 is SYDVKM. The CDR3 coding sequence is TGTGCCAGCAGTTCGGGGACTCCTAAATACGAGCAGTACTTC. This sequence encodes CASSSGTPKYEQYF.

The chain uses TRBV19 and TRBJ2-3; 12 bases map to TRBD2. Unmatched junction bases numbered 9, after V lost 5 bases and J lost 0 bases. There are 18 residues in the CDR3. From germline, CDR1 is LNHDA and CDR2 SQIVND (reference sequence). CDR3 nucleotide sequence: TGTGCCAGTAGTGTCGGACTAGCGGGATCCACCAGCACAGATACGCAGTATTTT. This codes for CASSVGLAGSTSTDTQYF.

The rearrangement joins TRBV10-3 to TRBJ1-5; D is undetermined. Germline lookup yields CDR1 ENHRY and CDR2 SYGVKD. V was cut by 1 base and J by 4 bases, with 8 bases left in between. The CDR3 is 14 residues long. The CDR3 bases are TGTGCCATCAGTGAGTACGGTGGTAATCAGCCCCAGCATTTT. Protein product: CAISEYGGNQPQHF.

The chain uses TRBV19 and TRBJ2-7, with D possibly being TRBD2 (5 bases). Germline V gives CDR1 LNHDA, CDR2 SQIVND (reference sequence). CDR3 size: 14 residues. V was cut by 6 bases and J by 3 bases, with 15 bases left in between. CDR3 sequence reads: CASSTTTRLYEQYF. The CDR3 nucleotides read TGTGCCAGTAGCACGACTACGCGACTCTACGAGCAGTACTTC.

The V and J genes are TRBV9 and TRBJ2-7, with D unresolved. The CDR3 length is 15 residues. Germline values: CDR1 SGDLS, CDR2 YYNGEE. With 3 bases removed from V and 2 bases from J, the gap between germline ends came to 15 bases. The CDR3 DNA sequence: TGTGCCAGCAGCGAGGGCCAGGCCGACACCTACGAGCAGTACTTC. It translates to CASSEGQADTYEQYF.

The chain couples TRBV19 to TRBJ2-3; D perhaps matches TRBD2 (5 bases). CDR1 and CDR2 from the germline V gene are LNHDA and SQIVND (reference sequence). The V and J ends lost 5 bases and 2 bases respectively, with 14 bases between them. The CDR3 runs to 15 residues. CDR3 in amino acids: CASSPVGIITDTQYF. CDR3 in DNA: TGTGCCAGTAGTCCCGTCGGGATAATCACAGATACGCAGTATTTT.

This clone is a singleton in its sample. The chain joins TRBV28 to TRBJ2-4; perhaps D is TRBD1 or TRBD2 (6 bases each). The CDR3 extends over 14 amino acids. The germline V and J ends were trimmed by 7 bases and 0 bases, with 10 bases remaining between them. The germline CDR1 and CDR2 sequences are MDHEN and SYDVKM. The CDR3: CASTRGQAKNIQYF. The CDR3 nucleotides are TGTGCCAGCACCCGGGGGCAAGCCAAAAACATTCAGTACTTC. Drawing the rest from reference TRBV28 and TRBJ2-4, the complete variable domain is DVKVTQSSRYLVKRTGEKVFLECVQDMDHENMFWYRQDPGLGLRLIYFSYDVKMKEKGDIPEGYSVSREKKERFSLILESASTNQTSMYLCASTRGQAKNIQYFGAGTRLSVL.

The rearrangement joins TRBV9 to TRBJ2-3; D unresolved. CDR1 and CDR2 (germline): SGDLS, YYNGEE. The CDR3 loop spans 14 amino acids. V lost 2 bases to trimming and J lost 2 bases, with 9 bases between them. Here the CDR3 DNA reads TGTGCCAGCAGCGTGCAGGACCACACAGATACGCAGTATTTT. It encodes CASSVQDHTDTQYF. Drawing the rest from reference TRBV9 and TRBJ2-3, the complete variable domain is DSGVTQTPKHLITATGQRVTLRCSPRSGDLSVYWYQQSLDQGLQFLIQYYNGEERAKGNILERFSAQQFPDLHSELNLSSLELGDSALYFCASSVQDHTDTQYFGPGTRLTVL.

The rearrangement joins TRBV7-8 to TRBJ2-7, with a possible D match to TRBD2 (6 bases). This CDR3 region has 17 residues. Germline CDR1 SGHVS, CDR2 FQNEAQ. The germline V and J ends were trimmed by 5 bases and 3 bases, with 23 bases remaining between them. CDR3 in amino acids: CASSPLGSPSGDYEQYF. The DNA of the CDR3 is TGTGCCAGCAGCCCCCTCGGAAGCCCATCGGGGGACTACGAGCAGTACTTC. Filled out from reference TRBV7-8 and TRBJ2-7, the complete variable domain reads GAGVSQSPRYKVAKRGQDVALRCDPISGHVSLFWYQQALGQGPEFLTYFQNEAQLDKSGLPSDRFFAERPEGSVSTLKIQRTQQEDSAVYLCASSPLGSPSGDYEQYFGPGTRLTVT.

This clone appeared once. The chain links TRBV5-1 to TRBJ2-3; 10 bases fit TRBD1. Trimming at V came to 4 bases and at J to 1 base, leaving 6 bases not matched to a gene. This CDR3 region has 16 residues. Germline values: CDR1 SGHRS, CDR2 YFSETQ. The CDR3 loop reads CASSLRGTGGTDTQYF. DNA of the CDR3: TGCGCCAGCAGCCTCCGTGGGACAGGGGGCACAGATACGCAGTATTTT.

This chain connects TRBV12-5 to TRBJ2-5; D ambiguous. V was trimmed by 0 bases and J by 5 bases, leaving 4 bases between them. This CDR3 spans 12 amino acids. Per the germline V gene, CDR1 is LGHNT and CDR2 is FRNRAP. CDR3 region: CASGLVPETQYF. The CDR3 DNA reads as TGTGCTAGTGGTTTGGTACCTGAGACCCAGTACTTC.

This chain uses TRBV29-1 with TRBJ1-1; 8 nucleotides line up with TRBD1. The CDR3 contains 14 residues. The V gene's germline CDR1 is SQVTM and CDR2 ANQGSEA. Germline trimming cut 7 bases from V and 6 bases from J; bases unmatched to any gene: 13. For the CDR3, the DNA is TGCAGCGGGACAGGGTTCCGGGGGAGCGCTGAAGCTTTCTTT. This sequence encodes CSGTGFRGSAEAFF.

This rearrangement joins TRBV14 to TRBJ2-7; D is undetermined. This CDR3 spans 14 amino acids. Trimming cost V 2 bases and J 12 bases, with 20 bases left between them. Germline CDR1 is SGHDN and CDR2 is FVKESK. The CDR3 region has the DNA TGTGCCAGCAGCCAAACACGCAGACCCTCCGCTATGTACTTC. Translating it yields CASSQTRRPSAMYF.

The chain recombines TRBV9 with TRBJ1-1; no clear D gene. The germline V and J ends were trimmed by 0 bases and 1 base, with 10 bases remaining between them. The CDR3 is 15 residues long. Germline CDR1 is SGDLS and CDR2 is YYNGEE. CDR3: CASSVESLENTEAFF. CDR3 sequence (DNA): TGTGCCAGCAGCGTAGAGAGTTTGGAGAACACTGAAGCTTTCTTT.

V gene TRBV9 combines with J gene TRBJ1-2; TRBD1 matches 7 bases. J gave up 3 bases and V 3 bases, and 8 bases lay outside the gene matches. Germline-derived CDR1 and CDR2 are SGDLS and YYNGEE. The CDR3 contains 15 residues. The CDR3 DNA reads as TGTGCCAGCAGCGGAAACAGGGGAAAGGACTATGGCTACACCTTC. Its protein product is CASSGNRGKDYGYTF.